The 22 T cell receptor beta chains reported below all come from one sample, sequenced in a study of cytomegalovirus exposure and HLA in healthy donors listed by TCRdb under 2017. Library preparation employed the immunoSEQ multiplex PCR assay. For the multiplex PCR, a mixture combining 60 forward primers for TCR Vbeta segments and 13 reverse primers for TCR Jbeta segments was used. TCRdb re-hosts the immuneACCESS table, in-frame sequences only. Its copies lack some clones; in the studies checked, an unresolved V gene accounts for under half of them, and the cause for the rest is not known. The sample table shows 150,000 to 200,000 clones, and about 80% are seen once. The ten largest clonotypes hold around 2.1% of the sample. Input material: PBMCs. Receptors were obtained from a woman between 18 and 29 years old in good health and CMV-seropositive.

The chain is built from TRBV7-9 and TRBJ2-7; 9 nucleotides line up with TRBD2. This CDR3 contains 18 residues. Germline trimming cut 1 base from V and 0 bases from J; bases unmatched to any gene: 10. CDR1 and CDR2 from the germline V gene are SEHNR and FQNEAQ (reference sequence). Written as DNA, the CDR3 is TGTGCCAGCAGCTTAGTTGAGGGGGAGCGGGGGGTCTCCTACGAGCAGTACGTC. It encodes CASSLVEGERGVSYEQYV.

The chain uses TRBV28 and TRBJ2-5, with 8 bases identical to TRBD1. The CDR3 has 15 amino acids. V trimming: 2 bases; J trimming: 5 bases; junction bases outside the gene matches: 7. Germline V CDR1 and CDR2: MDHEN, SYDVKM. The DNA for the CDR3 is TGTGCCAGCAGTTTAGGGACAGGCTGGGAGGAGACCCAGTACTTC. This codes for CASSLGTGWEETQYF.

The V and J genes are TRBV6-1 and TRBJ2-1; a possible D gene is TRBD2 (6 bases). CDR1 is MNHNS and CDR2 is SASEGT in the germline V gene. The CDR3 has 15 amino acids. The V end was cut by 7 bases, the J end by 8 bases, with 21 bases between. The CDR3 DNA reads as TGTGCCAGCATTCGGAAGGAGGGGCGCGTCCATGAGCAGTTCTTC. It encodes CASIRKEGRVHEQFF.

Of note for this clone: Other DNA sequences in the same sample also yield this CDR3. Here the CDR3 reads CASSVAGNTGELFF. The DNA for the CDR3 is TGTGCCAGCAGCGTAGCCGGGAACACCGGGGAGCTGTTTTTT. The rearrangement uses TRBV9 and TRBJ2-2; D gene ambiguous. The CDR3 runs to 14 residues. Germline V gene data show CDR1 as SGDLS and CDR2 as YYNGEE. V dropped 0 bases and J dropped 1 base, with 4 bases sitting between them.

The chain links TRBV27 to TRBJ2-3; unclear D gene. Germline CDR1 is MNHEY and CDR2 is SMNVEV (reference sequence). V was trimmed by 6 bases and J by 0 bases, leaving 16 bases between them. CDR3 length equals 16 residues. The CDR3 DNA sequence: TGTGCCAGCAGCCGAAACCGGGTTAGCAGCACAGATACGCAGTATTTT. This gives the protein CASSRNRVSSTDTQYF.

The chain uses TRBV9 and TRBJ2-2, with D perhaps TRBD1 (6 bases). CDR1 and CDR2 from the germline V gene are SGDLS and YYNGEE. Trimming removed 5 bases at V and 2 bases at J, with 10 bases between. CDR3 length equals 14 residues. CDR3 in amino acids: CASRDRSNTGELFF. As DNA, the CDR3 is TGTGCCAGCAGGGACAGATCAAACACCGGGGAGCTGTTTTTT.

V and J are TRBV19 and TRBJ1-2, with no clear D. The CDR3 spans 14 residues. Germline CDR1 is LNHDA and CDR2 is SQIVND (reference sequence). Trimming left V 3 bases short and J 4 bases short, with 12 bases between. DNA for the CDR3: TGTGCCAGTAGTATCCAAGGGAGCTTCTATGGCTACACCTTC. Translating gives CASSIQGSFYGYTF.

The chain employs TRBV6-5 and TRBJ1-1; 7 bases fit TRBD1. Germline lookup yields CDR1 MNHEY and CDR2 SVGAGI. The length of the CDR3 is 15 residues. The J segment lost 5 bases and the V segment lost 0 bases, leaving 6 bases of the junction unmatched. As DNA, the CDR3 is TGTGCCAGCAGTTACTCGAGGGGGCGAGGGACTGAAGCTTTCTTT. Translating gives CASSYSRGRGTEAFF.

The V gene is TRBV5-4, the J gene TRBJ1-1; tentative D call: TRBD1 (5 bases). The V gene's germline CDR1 is SGHNT and CDR2 YYREEE (reference sequence). This CDR3 is built from 16 residues. V dropped 3 bases and J dropped 0 bases, with 15 bases sitting between them. The CDR3 spells CASSSSQDTLNTEAFF. The CDR3 nucleotides read TGTGCCAGCAGCTCATCCCAGGACACATTGAACACTGAAGCTTTCTTT. Supplemented by reference TRBV5-4 and TRBJ1-1, the full variable domain reads ETGVTQSPTHLIKTRGQQVTLRCSSQSGHNTVSWYQQALGQGPQFIFQYYREEENGRGNFPPRFSGLQFPNYSSELNVNALELDDSALYLCASSSSQDTLNTEAFFGQGTRLTVV.

This chain connects TRBV5-4 to TRBJ2-2; TRBD1 agrees at 12 bases. Germline-derived CDR1 and CDR2 are SGHNT and YYREEE (reference sequence). The CDR3 sequence is 17 residues long. V lost 4 bases and J lost 6; bases outside the gene matches: 10. The CDR3 protein is CASSLPVGDRGPGELFF. The CDR3 DNA is TGTGCCAGCAGCCTCCCTGTGGGGGACAGGGGGCCCGGGGAGCTGTTTTTT. Based on the CDR3 plus reference TRBV5-4 and TRBJ2-2, the full variable domain is ETGVTQSPTHLIKTRGQQVTLRCSSQSGHNTVSWYQQALGQGPQFIFQYYREEENGRGNFPPRFSGLQFPNYSSELNVNALELDDSALYLCASSLPVGDRGPGELFFGEGSRLTVL.

The V and J genes are TRBV29-1 and TRBJ2-7, with 8 nucleotides matching TRBD1. CDR3 length equals 12 residues. From germline, CDR1 is SQVTM and CDR2 ANQGSEA. V was pared by 6 bases and J by 2 bases, with 3 bases of the junction left unmatched. In DNA, the CDR3 is TGCAGCGTACGGGACAGGACCTACGAGCAGTACGTC. Protein: CSVRDRTYEQYV.

This rearrangement joins TRBV7-9 to TRBJ1-3; D may be TRBD1 (5 bases). The length of the CDR3 is 18 residues. CDR1 is SEHNR, CDR2 FQNEAQ, per germline (reference sequence). V lost 1 base and J lost 3, with 19 bases in between. CDR3 region: CASSLEGSGTNLGNTIYF. The CDR3 DNA follows: TGTGCCAGCAGCTTAGAGGGGTCAGGGACTAATCTTGGAAACACCATATATTTT.

V usage is TRBV4-3 and J usage is TRBJ1-1; D unclear. V was trimmed by 0 bases and J by 5 bases, leaving 19 bases between them. Looked up from germline, CDR1 is LGHNA and CDR2 is YSLEER. This CDR3 is 17 amino acids long. CDR3: CASSQDGEMNDGTEAFF. The CDR3, as DNA: TGCGCCAGCAGCCAAGATGGAGAAATGAACGACGGGACTGAAGCTTTCTTT.

The rearrangement links TRBV7-9 to TRBJ1-4, with TRBD1 identical over 7 bases. CDR3 size: 16 residues. CDR1 and CDR2 (germline): SEHNR, FQNEAQ (reference sequence). V trimming: 1 base; J trimming: 3 bases; junction bases outside the gene matches: 5. In DNA form, the CDR3 reads TGTGCCAGCAGCTTAGTGGACAGGCCGGCTAATGAAAAACTGTTTTTT. Translated, it gives CASSLVDRPANEKLFF.

The chain uses TRBV5-8 and TRBJ1-1; weak D call: TRBD1 (5 bases). Germline V gene lookup returns CDR1 SGHTS and CDR2 YDEGEE. Trimming cost V 1 base and J 8 bases, with 9 bases left between them. This CDR3 is built from 12 residues. The CDR3 is CASSLTGQEAFF. As DNA, the CDR3 is TGTGCCAGCAGCTTGACAGGCCAGGAAGCTTTCTTT.

The CDR3 sequence: CASSPTLANQDNEQFF. Here the CDR3 DNA reads TGTGCCAGCTCACCGACACTAGCGAACCAGGACAATGAGCAGTTCTTC. The gene calls are TRBV18 and TRBJ2-1; 7 bases line up with TRBD2. The CDR3 extends over 16 amino acids. Germline V gives CDR1 KGHSH, CDR2 LQKENI. Trimming cost V 3 bases and J 5 bases; bases outside gene matches: 10.

On this clone: This sample also contains other DNA sequences that code for the same CDR3. The gene calls are TRBV5-1 and TRBJ2-7; D is unclear. Trimming shortened V by 0 bases and J by 1 base, and 8 bases separated the two germline ends. Germline CDR1 and CDR2: SGHRS and YFSETQ. The CDR3 consists of 14 residues. The DNA of the CDR3 is TGCGCCAGCAGCTTGGTACCGGGTTCCTACGAGCAGTACTTC. This translates into CASSLVPGSYEQYF.

This chain uses TRBV7-9 with TRBJ2-5; a weak D match, TRBD2 (7 bases). The CDR3 extends over 15 amino acids. Germline V CDR1 and CDR2: SEHNR, FQNEAQ (reference sequence). The V end was cut by 5 bases, the J end by 7 bases, with 20 bases between. CDR3 in amino acids: CASSLGGDLKWTQYF. DNA of the CDR3: TGTGCCAGCAGCCTAGGGGGGGATTTGAAGTGGACCCAGTACTTC.

The chain has TRBV6-1 and TRBJ1-4; 9 bases align to TRBD1. Per the germline V gene, CDR1 is MNHNS and CDR2 is SASEGT. CDR3 size: 14 residues. With 4 bases clipped from V and 9 bases from J, the junction kept 6 bases outside the gene matches. Here the CDR3 DNA reads TGTGCCAGCAGTGGCCGGGACAGGGAAAAAAAACTGTTTTTT. Translating it yields CASSGRDREKKLFF.

The chain recombines TRBV10-3 with TRBJ2-7; tentatively, D is TRBD2 (6 bases). Germline V lookup: CDR1 ENHRY, CDR2 SYGVKD. Trimming left V 10 bases short and J 3 bases short, with 16 bases between. The CDR3 totals 13 residues. CDR3 DNA sequence: TGTGCCACCCAGTGGGGGGAAATCTACGAGCAGTACTTC. This gives the protein CATQWGEIYEQYF.

The V and J genes are TRBV28 and TRBJ1-6, with TRBD1 identical over 7 bases. The germline CDR1 and CDR2 sequences are MDHEN and SYDVKM. There are 15 residues in the CDR3. V dropped 5 bases and J dropped 8; count of bases not matched to a gene: 9. The CDR3: CASSRTGEVDSPLHF. CDR3 DNA: TGTGCCAGCAGTCGGACAGGCGAAGTGGATTCACCCCTCCACTTT.

The chain has TRBV6-1 and TRBJ2-3; TRBD1 is a possible D gene (7 bases). The V and J ends lost 6 bases and 11 bases respectively, with 24 bases between them. The CDR3 loop spans 15 amino acids. Per the germline V gene, CDR1 is MNHNS and CDR2 is SASEGT. The CDR3, as DNA: TGTGCCAGCAGAGCTCATCCCGGGACAGTGGAGGGGCAGTATTTT. This encodes CASRAHPGTVEGQYF.